These 25 T cell receptor beta chains were all obtained from the same sample, sequenced in a study of identical twins. TCRdb called the 5' RACE reads again in MiXCR, with one record for every CDR3 protein. The top ten clones hold approximately 3% of a sample with some 590,000 distinct CDR3 sequences, 7.5% to 10% of them seen once. The sample was also reused in another study, on yellow fever vaccine responses in identical twins.

Sequenced material: PBMCs. The origin of the receptors is a woman aged 18-35 years in good health.

This clonotype was counted a few times. This sequence joins TRBV12-3 or TRBV12-4 and TRBJ2-7; TRBD2 aligns across 8 bases. J lost 3 bases, V lost 5 bases, and 18 bases had no gene match. The CDR3 loop spans 18 amino acids. CDR3 sequence: CASSPRGFRGRHYYEQYF. DNA of the CDR3: TGTGCCAGCAGTCCACGGGGGTTTCGCGGGAGGCACTACTACGAGCAGTACTTC.

The chain employs TRBV4-2 and TRBJ2-7; no definite D call. This CDR3 is built from 15 residues. Germline values: CDR1 LGHNA, CDR2 YNFKEQ. V lost 1 base and J lost 0, with 10 bases in between. The CDR3 DNA reads TGTGCCAGCAGCCAAGTCGAAAGGGACTCCTACGAGCAGTACTTC. The encoded protein is CASSQVERDSYEQYF.

This clonotype has a count of ten or more. The rearrangement joins TRBV7-9 to TRBJ2-1, with TRBD2 matching over 8 bases. CDR1 and CDR2 from the germline V gene are SEHNR and FQNEAQ (reference sequence). V lost 5 bases, J lost 6 bases, and 12 bases stayed unmatched. This CDR3 contains 16 residues. The CDR3 bases are TGTGCCAGCAGCCCGTTCGGGGGGGGAGGGTCCAATGAGCAGTTCTTC. It codes for CASSPFGGGGSNEQFF.

This clonotype was observed a few times. The chain recombines TRBV24-1 with TRBJ2-7; TRBD2 matches at 7 bases. The CDR3 contains 13 residues. Germline values: CDR1 KGHDR, CDR2 SFDVKD. V was clipped by 4 bases and J by 4 bases; unmatched bases: 3. For the CDR3, the DNA is TGTGCCACCAGTGAACCGGGGGGTTACGAGCAGTACTTC. Its protein is CATSEPGGYEQYF.

The V and J genes are TRBV30 and TRBJ1-3; no clear D gene. Germline V gene lookup returns CDR1 GTSNPN and CDR2 SVGIG (reference sequence). V was cut by 3 bases and J by 0 bases, with 3 bases left in between. This CDR3 has 12 amino acids. CDR3 in DNA: TGTGCCTGGAGGAGCTCTGGAAACACCATATATTTT. Its protein product is CAWRSSGNTIYF.

This clonotype was found many times. The rearrangement joins TRBV6-2 or TRBV6-3 to TRBJ2-5; no definite D call. The CDR3 has 13 amino acids. Germline loops: CDR1 MNHEY, CDR2 SVGEGT. Between the trimmed V and J ends, which lost 5 bases and 1 base, there was a span of 8 bases. The CDR3 coding sequence is TGTGCCAGCAGTCGTTCAGGCCAAGAGACCCAGTACTTC. Translation gives CASSRSGQETQYF.

This clonotype was counted many times. V gene TRBV12-3 or TRBV12-4 combines with J gene TRBJ2-3, with D possibly TRBD2 on 6 matching bases. The CDR3 covers 13 residues. V lost 2 bases and J 4 bases, leaving 7 bases between the germline ends. The CDR3 DNA sequence: TGTGCCAGCAGTTTATCGGGGGCAGATACGCAGTATTTT. Amino acid sequence: CASSLSGADTQYF.

This clonotype was detected ten times or more. The rearrangement joins TRBV5-1 to TRBJ1-1; D unclear. The CDR3 consists of 13 residues. Germline V gene sequence: CDR1 SGHRS, CDR2 YFSETQ. V was clipped by 5 bases and J by 2 bases, with 10 bases between them. Written as DNA, the CDR3 is TGCGCCAGCAGTCTGAATACTAACACTGAAGCTTTCTTT. This translates into CASSLNTNTEAFF.

The chain employs TRBV3-1 and TRBJ2-7; 9 bases align to TRBD1. V lost 6 bases and J lost 6; bases outside the gene matches: 15. Germline CDR1 and CDR2: LGHDT and YNNKEL (reference sequence). The CDR3 is made up of 16 amino acids. CDR3 protein: CASSFVSETGGTEQYF. The DNA of the CDR3 is TGTGCCAGCAGTTTCGTTTCCGAGACAGGGGGAACCGAGCAGTACTTC.

V and J are TRBV25-1 and TRBJ1-6, with 7 bases lining up with TRBD1. Germline-derived CDR1 and CDR2 are MGHDK and SYGVNS. Germline trimming cut 4 bases from V and 10 bases from J; bases unmatched to any gene: 4. This CDR3 has 13 residues. The CDR3 loop is CASSVQGDSPLHF. DNA for the CDR3: TGTGCCAGCAGTGTGCAGGGGGACTCACCCCTCCACTTT.

The sample holds many counts of this clonotype. The chain joins TRBV6-2 or TRBV6-3 to TRBJ2-7; 9 bases fit TRBD2. Trimming removed 2 bases from V and 4 bases from J; junction bases left unmatched: 3. Per the germline V gene, CDR1 is MNHEY and CDR2 is SVGEGT. The CDR3 has 14 residues. The chain's CDR3 is CASSYVAGGYEQYF. The CDR3 DNA reads as TGTGCCAGCAGTTACGTGGCGGGAGGGTACGAGCAGTACTTC.

V and J are TRBV5-1 and TRBJ2-7; maybe TRBD2 (6 bases). The CDR3 is made up of 15 amino acids. Germline V gives CDR1 SGHRS, CDR2 YFSETQ. Trimming stripped 2 bases from V and 1 base from J, with 13 bases between. The CDR3 region has the DNA TGCGCCAGCAGCTTTCCCGGGGGAGCATCCTACGAGCAGTACTTC. The encoded protein is CASSFPGGASYEQYF.

This clonotype came up a few times. This chain uses TRBV19 with TRBJ1-5; no reliable D call. This CDR3 has 12 residues. The germline CDR1 and CDR2 sequences are LNHDA and SQIVND (reference sequence). Trimming shortened V by 1 base and J by 3 bases, and 1 base separated the two germline ends. The CDR3 loop is CASSIANQPQHF. The CDR3 region has the DNA TGTGCCAGTAGTATAGCCAATCAGCCCCAGCATTTT.

This clonotype appeared many times. This rearrangement joins TRBV12-5 to TRBJ1-1; D remains ambiguous. This CDR3 has 11 residues. Trimming removed 6 bases from V and 11 bases from J, with 13 bases in between. Looked up from germline, CDR1 is LGHNT and CDR2 is FRNRAP. The CDR3 nucleotides are TGTGCTAGTGGGGAAGGAGTATCGGCTTTCTTT. Its translation is CASGEGVSAFF.

This clonotype was seen at least ten times. This chain links TRBV29-1 with TRBJ1-1, with D perhaps TRBD1 (6 bases). The CDR3 length is 11 residues. Germline V gene sequence: CDR1 SQVTM, CDR2 ANQGSEA. Trimming cost V 7 bases and J 3 bases, with 9 bases left between them. DNA for the CDR3: TGCAGCGGCACAGGGTACACTGAAGCTTTCTTT. Encoded protein: CSGTGYTEAFF.

The chain carries TRBV5-1 and TRBJ2-3; 9 bases are shared with TRBD2. V dropped 1 base and J dropped 5; count of bases not matched to a gene: 5. CDR1 is SGHRS and CDR2 is YFSETQ in the germline V gene. CDR3 length equals 15 residues. CDR3 protein: CASSLLAGEGDTQYF. CDR3 nucleotide sequence: TGCGCCAGCAGCTTGTTAGCGGGGGAGGGAGATACGCAGTATTTT.

This clonotype was picked up a small number of times. The chain links TRBV25-1 to TRBJ2-6, with a possible D match to TRBD2 (5 bases). V was shortened by 2 bases and J by 2 bases, with 13 bases between the two germline ends. Germline loops: CDR1 MGHDK, CDR2 SYGVNS. The CDR3 contains 17 residues. This CDR3 is CASSEESGLPGANVLTF. The CDR3, as DNA: TGTGCCAGCAGTGAAGAGAGCGGCCTCCCTGGGGCCAACGTCCTGACTTTC.

V gene TRBV5-8 combines with J gene TRBJ1-5, with no clear D. The germline V gene encodes CDR1 SGHTS and CDR2 YDEGEE. V was trimmed by 9 bases and J by 7 bases, leaving 14 bases between them. The CDR3 totals 12 residues. The CDR3 reads CAIRPSIQPQHF. The CDR3 region has the DNA TGTGCCATCAGACCCAGCATACAGCCCCAGCATTTT.

This clonotype appeared a few times. This sequence joins TRBV5-1 and TRBJ2-1, with 12 bases matching TRBD2. Germline values: CDR1 SGHRS, CDR2 YFSETQ. Trimming at V came to 4 bases and at J to 5 bases, leaving 10 bases not matched to a gene. The CDR3 consists of 17 residues. The CDR3 protein is CASSPWTSGKWHNEQFF. CDR3 sequence (DNA): TGCGCCAGCAGCCCCTGGACTAGCGGGAAATGGCACAATGAGCAGTTCTTC.

The rearrangement uses TRBV20-1 and TRBJ2-7, with D perhaps TRBD1 (6 bases). Trimming cost V 4 bases and J 4 bases, with 11 bases left between them. The CDR3 is 12 amino acids. Germline V gene lookup returns CDR1 DFQATT and CDR2 SNEGSKA (reference sequence). The CDR3 protein is CSATGQLYEQYF. The CDR3 DNA sequence: TGCAGTGCTACAGGACAGCTGTACGAGCAGTACTTC.

This chain connects TRBV11-2 to TRBJ2-2, with 10 positions matching TRBD2. The V gene end was trimmed by 6 bases and the J gene end by 4 bases; junction bases not matched to a gene: 17. CDR1 is SGHAT and CDR2 is FQNNGV in the germline V gene. This CDR3 has 19 amino acids. The CDR3 sequence is CASRLQRSGRAYSTGELFF. The CDR3 bases are TGTGCCAGCAGGTTACAGAGAAGCGGGAGGGCCTACAGCACCGGGGAGCTGTTTTTT.

This clonotype was recorded at least ten times. The rearrangement links TRBV5-1 to TRBJ2-7; 7 bases fit TRBD1. Germline assignment: CDR1 SGHRS and CDR2 YFSETQ. The J segment lost 2 bases and the V segment lost 0 bases, leaving 5 bases of the junction unmatched. The CDR3 consists of 15 residues. CDR3: CASSLAVGQAYEQYF. For the CDR3, the DNA is TGCGCCAGCAGCTTGGCCGTAGGACAGGCCTACGAGCAGTACTTC.

This chain uses TRBV30 with TRBJ2-1; a weak D match, TRBD2 (5 bases). The germline CDR1 and CDR2 sequences are GTSNPN and SVGIG (reference sequence). The CDR3 has 14 amino acids. The V and J ends lost 3 bases and 8 bases respectively, with 17 bases between them. The CDR3 DNA reads as TGTGCCTGGAGCCCGGTGGGTAGAGCGGATGAGCAGTTCTTC. Translation: CAWSPVGRADEQFF.

This clonotype was seen a handful of times. CDR3 sequence reads: CASSLIRGGGRRSTGELFF. The CDR3 DNA follows: TGTGCCAGCAGTTTAATACGCGGGGGCGGCCGTCGTAGCACCGGGGAGCTGTTTTTT. The gene calls are TRBV12-3 or TRBV12-4 and TRBJ2-2; D might be TRBD2 (7 bases). This CDR3 spans 19 amino acids. V lost 2 bases to trimming and J lost 4 bases, with 23 bases between them.

This clonotype was seen only a few times. The rearrangement links TRBV12-3 or TRBV12-4 to TRBJ1-2; D is unresolved. Deletions cut 7 bases from V and 1 base from J, with 10 bases between. The CDR3 sequence is 13 residues long. The CDR3 coding sequence is TGTGCCAGCAACCCGACTGATAACTATGGCTACACCTTC. This sequence encodes CASNPTDNYGYTF.